The clone carrying this T cell receptor beta chain came up a few times. The germline V gene has CDR1 LGHDT and CDR2 YNNKEL (reference sequence). The CDR3 sequence is 15 residues long. Trimming removed 1 base from V and 4 bases from J, with 8 bases in between. TCRdb processed the reads anew with MiXCR; each CDR3 protein has one entry. This sample has about 180,000 distinct CDR3 sequences, with under 15% found just once. The sample originates from a study of T cell repertoires in cytomegalovirus infection. The receptor comes from a human donor in good health (CMV status not recorded). Some clones in this sample may be carry-over from other donors' samples. The rearrangement uses TRBV3-1 and TRBJ2-6, with a possible D match to TRBD2 (5 bases). Sequenced material: PBMCs. CDR3 region: CASSQGGSGANVLTF. The CDR3 nucleotides are TGTGCCAGCAGCCAAGGAGGGTCAGGGGCCAACGTCCTGACTTTC.